This TCR beta chain came from a study of blood T cell repertoires in COVID-19. For the study at large: Acute and convalescent COVID-19 samples came from the United States, Italy and Spain. PBMCs, B-cell-depleted T cells, or T cells provided the cDNA or gDNA that made up the material.

The CDR3 consists of 14 residues. CDR1 MDHEN and CDR2 SYDVKM come from the germline V gene. The ends lost 5 bases at V and 4 bases at J; junction bases unmatched: 6. Original methodology: Using reference gene primer amplification, nucleated cell counts were estimated. Measured with immunoSEQ multiplex PCR; TCRdb has only the in-frame clones, and not every one. V and J calls and clone size are as listed in that table; D and trimming were resolved from the DNA. The data show over 80,000 clones, approximately 88% seen once. The sequence came from a man between 65 and 80 years old with acute or convalescent COVID-19. The chain links TRBV28 to TRBJ2-3; TRBD2 aligns across 7 bases. Sequencing was carried out using peripheral blood. DNA for the CDR3: TGTGCCAGCAGTCGACGGGGGGTTTCAGATACGCAGTATTTT. Amino acid sequence: CASSRRGVSDTQYF.